What follows are 18 T cell receptor beta chains derived from one specimen sequenced in a study of T cells in Graves' hyperthyroidism and ophthalmopathy. TCR beta CDR3 regions were amplified from RNA. HTBI primers were the set used in a first-round RT-PCR of the TCR CDR3. From the multiplex PCR reads, TCRdb called clonotypes with MiXCR, one entry per CDR3 protein. The data show 550,000 to 800,000 distinct CDR3 sequences, approximately 15% seen once. Material for sequencing was blood. The source of these receptors is a man aged 45 to 65 with Graves' hyperthyroidism.

The chain joins TRBV27 to TRBJ2-1; 7 bases line up with TRBD2. V was pared by 3 bases and J by 6 bases, with 8 bases of the junction left unmatched. CDR3 size: 15 residues. Germline V gene sequence: CDR1 MNHEY, CDR2 SMNVEV (reference sequence). The CDR3 DNA reads as TGTGCCAGCAGTTTTATGTTTGCGGGGGTCAATGAGCAGTTCTTC. Its protein is CASSFMFAGVNEQFF.

This clonotype was counted at least ten times. V is TRBV28 and J is TRBJ2-7; no reliable D call. Germline CDR1 MDHEN, CDR2 SYDVKM. This CDR3 has 11 amino acids. Trimming removed 6 bases at V and 7 bases at J, with 10 bases between. CDR3: CASSQYLEQYF. CDR3 nucleotides: TGTGCCAGCAGCCAATACCTGGAGCAGTACTTC.

The chain links TRBV28 to TRBJ2-7; 7 positions match TRBD1. The CDR3 covers 15 residues. Germline CDR1 is MDHEN and CDR2 is SYDVKM. V shed 6 bases, J shed 0 bases, and the junction held 8 bases outside the gene matches. CDR3 DNA: TGTGCCAGCAGACTCGGGACAGCAAGCTCCTACGAGCAGTACTTC. Its protein product is CASRLGTASSYEQYF.

V gene TRBV5-1 combines with J gene TRBJ1-6; tentative D call: TRBD1 (6 bases). This CDR3 spans 14 amino acids. V dropped 0 bases and J dropped 10 bases, with 11 bases sitting between them. Germline CDR1 reads SGHRS; CDR2 reads YFSETQ. The CDR3 bases are TGCGCCAGCAGCTTGGAATTTGGGGGCTCACCCCTCCACTTT. Protein product: CASSLEFGGSPLHF.

The chain recombines TRBV9 with TRBJ2-7; 8 bases line up with TRBD2. Germline CDR1 reads SGDLS; CDR2 reads YYNGEE. CDR3 size: 17 residues. The ends lost 0 bases at V and 0 bases at J; junction bases unmatched: 8. The CDR3 DNA sequence: TGTGCCAGCAGCGTAGACGCTAGCGGGTTGATCTCCTACGAGCAGTACTTC. This codes for CASSVDASGLISYEQYF.

This clonotype appeared a single time. The V and J genes are TRBV10-2 and TRBJ2-1, with a possible D match to TRBD2 (6 bases). This CDR3 comprises 14 residues. Per the germline V gene, CDR1 is WSHSY and CDR2 is SAAADI. Trimming removed 9 bases at V and 1 base at J, with 13 bases between. The CDR3 here is CASLRERSYNEQFF. CDR3 nucleotides: TGCGCCAGTCTTCGGGAGCGGTCCTACAATGAGCAGTTCTTC.

The J gene is TRBJ2-2, the V gene TRBV20-1; D not resolved. CDR3 length: 14 residues. The V end was cut by 3 bases, the J end by 0 bases, with 8 bases between. Germline V lookup: CDR1 DFQATT, CDR2 SNEGSKA (reference sequence). The CDR3 bases are TGCAGTGCTAGGCCGGACGCGAACACCGGGGAGCTGTTTTTT. It codes for CSARPDANTGELFF.

This clonotype occurred a few times. The chain combines TRBV28 with TRBJ2-5; the D gene is possibly TRBD2 (6 bases). Looked up from germline, CDR1 is MDHEN and CDR2 is SYDVKM. Between the trimmed V and J ends, which lost 5 bases and 2 bases, there was a span of 15 bases. The CDR3 consists of 15 residues. The CDR3 sequence is CASSTMGDLQETQYF. DNA for the CDR3: TGTGCCAGCAGTACAATGGGGGACTTGCAAGAGACCCAGTACTTC.

This clonotype was recorded at least ten times. The rearrangement links TRBV6-6 to TRBJ2-1, with TRBD1 identical over 8 bases. CDR1 and CDR2 (germline): MNHNY, SVGAGI (reference sequence). J lost 2 bases, V lost 2 bases, and 2 bases had no gene match. The CDR3 totals 15 residues. In DNA form, the CDR3 reads TGTGCCAGCAGTTACGCGACAGGGGCCTACAATGAGCAGTTCTTC. It translates to CASSYATGAYNEQFF.

The V gene is TRBV12-3 or TRBV12-4, the J gene TRBJ2-3; D call uncertain. With 2 bases removed from V and 0 bases from J, the gap between germline ends came to 9 bases. The CDR3 length is 15 residues. As DNA, the CDR3 is TGTGCCAGCAGTTTACGGGCCTCTAGCACAGATACGCAGTATTTT. It codes for CASSLRASSTDTQYF.

V is TRBV10-1 and J is TRBJ2-4, with no clear D. The CDR3 sequence is 14 residues long. V was trimmed by 6 bases and J by 3 bases, leaving 12 bases between them. From germline, CDR1 is WNHNN and CDR2 SYGVQD (reference sequence). The CDR3 region is CASSPDGFKNIQYF. As DNA, the CDR3 is TGCGCCAGCAGCCCAGACGGGTTCAAAAACATTCAGTACTTC.

On this clonotype: At one boundary the junction diverges from the germline segment, which might be a read error. V and J are TRBV27 and TRBJ2-7, with D maybe TRBD1 (5 bases). The germline V gene has CDR1 MNHEY and CDR2 SMNVEV (reference sequence). The CDR3 consists of 13 residues. DNA for the CDR3: TGTGCCAGCAGTTTTAGGGGAACCTACGAGCGGTACTTC. Amino acid sequence: CASSFRGTYERYF.

The rearrangement joins TRBV20-1 to TRBJ2-7; maybe TRBD1 (6 bases). The germline CDR1 and CDR2 sequences are DFQATT and SNEGSKA (reference sequence). V lost 2 bases and J 2 bases, leaving 10 bases between the germline ends. This CDR3 is 13 amino acids long. The CDR3 here is CSARNPGAYEQYF. CDR3 DNA sequence: TGCAGTGCTAGAAACCCAGGGGCCTACGAGCAGTACTTC.

V gene TRBV7-9 combines with J gene TRBJ2-7, with D perhaps matching TRBD1 or TRBD2 (5 bases each). The CDR3 runs 14 residues. CDR1 SEHNR and CDR2 FQNEAQ come from the germline V gene (reference sequence). Trimming pared 0 bases from V and 6 bases from J, leaving 12 bases between. CDR3 coding DNA: TGTGCCAGCAGCTTAGCGGGGACCAGCAGCGAGCAGTACTTC. This gives the protein CASSLAGTSSEQYF.

Many counts were recorded for this clonotype. V and J are TRBV10-3 and TRBJ2-5, with 9 bases that match TRBD1. The V gene end was trimmed by 6 bases and the J gene end by 5 bases; junction bases not matched to a gene: 10. The CDR3 contains 15 residues. CDR1 ENHRY and CDR2 SYGVKD come from the germline V gene. The CDR3 loop is CAISLPGQGVETQYF. The CDR3 DNA is TGTGCCATCAGCTTACCGGGACAGGGTGTCGAGACCCAGTACTTC.

This clonotype was seen many times. J is TRBJ2-1 and V is TRBV20-1, with 10 bases fitting TRBD2. Germline V gene lookup returns CDR1 DFQATT and CDR2 SNEGSKA (reference sequence). With 6 bases clipped from V and 0 bases from J, the junction kept 8 bases outside the gene matches. This CDR3 comprises 16 residues. The CDR3 DNA reads TGCAGTGCCCCCGGGCTAGCGGGAGCCTCCTACAATGAGCAGTTCTTC. This encodes CSAPGLAGASYNEQFF.

Ten or more counts support this clonotype. The V call is TRBV3-1, the J call TRBJ1-5; no definite D call. This CDR3 spans 13 amino acids. Per the germline V gene, CDR1 is LGHDT and CDR2 is YNNKEL (reference sequence). V shed 1 base and J shed 6 bases, with 7 bases lying between them. CDR3 loop: CASSQGRVQPQHF. As DNA, the CDR3 is TGTGCCAGCAGCCAAGGCCGGGTTCAGCCCCAGCATTTT.

There are a few counts of this clonotype. The chain recombines TRBV15 with TRBJ2-1; 13 nucleotides align to TRBD2. CDR3 length equals 14 residues. V dropped 6 bases and J dropped 9; count of bases not matched to a gene: 5. Germline CDR1 LNHNV, CDR2 YYDKDF (reference sequence). In DNA form, the CDR3 reads TGTGCCACCAGTACTGGACTAGCGGGAGCTGAGCAGTTCTTC. It translates to CATSTGLAGAEQFF. The complete variable domain, with remaining parts taken from reference TRBV15 and TRBJ2-1, reads DAMVIQNPRYQVTQFGKPVTLSCSQTLNHNVMYWYQQKSSQAPKLLFHYYDKDFNNEADTPDNFQSRRPNTSFCFLDIRSPGLGDTAMYLCATSTGLAGAEQFFGPGTRLTVL.